This is a list of T cell receptor beta chains from one sample in a study of blood T cells in healthy people across ages. TCRdb recomputed calls from the 5' RACE reads with MiXCR, one row per CDR3 protein. The sample has about 800,000 distinct CDR3 sequences, 20% to 25% seen once. These same records also appear under a second study, on T cells of mothers and their children.

The source material was blood. The source of these receptors is a boy between 5 and 17 years old in good health. CDR3s include the opening cysteine and the closing phenylalanine or tryptophan. Each record gives: V gene, CDR3 protein.

V gene: TRBV7-2
CDR3 protein: CASSLAGPGSPLHF

V gene: TRBV20-1
CDR3 protein: CSARDIAGSYEQYF

V gene: TRBV5-5
CDR3 protein: CASRPGGTTNEKLFF

V gene: TRBV12-3/TRBV12-4
CDR3 protein: CASSSGRSGNTIYF

V gene: TRBV20-1
CDR3 protein: CSASGRQGYEKLFF

V gene: TRBV20-1
CDR3 protein: CSARRLAGLYNEQFF

V gene: TRBV18
CDR3 protein: CASSSGQGAPGAQHF

V gene: TRBV7-3
CDR3 protein: CASSFPDIGGNTEAFF

V gene: TRBV13
CDR3 protein: CASSLALPSLAEADDEQFF

V gene: TRBV6-6
CDR3 protein: CASRTATEYYGYTF

V gene: TRBV12-3/TRBV12-4
CDR3 protein: CASSFQPNTEAFF

V gene: TRBV4-3
CDR3 protein: CASSQDRGSNQPQHF

V gene: TRBV27
CDR3 protein: CASSSGLGVQETQYF

V gene: TRBV7-2
CDR3 protein: CASSLTLTGTIGELFF

V gene: TRBV7-2
CDR3 protein: CASSFRPNQPQHF

V gene: TRBV28
CDR3 protein: CASSLTGRGRRAQETQYF

V gene: TRBV28
CDR3 protein: CASRQFRFQGVGQRYEKLFF

V gene: TRBV20-1
CDR3 protein: CSARLDPLQGIPPWGTDTQYF

V gene: TRBV7-6
CDR3 protein: CASSTDGPTTNEKLFF

V gene: TRBV5-6
CDR3 protein: CASSLESQWFGNTIYF

V gene: TRBV4-1
CDR3 protein: CASSHIRDSLYEQYF

V gene: TRBV24-1
CDR3 protein: CATRQGLYNEQFF

V gene: TRBV28
CDR3 protein: CASREQDGSYEQYF

V gene: TRBV12-3/TRBV12-4
CDR3 protein: CASSGVTEHSYNEQFF

V gene: TRBV3-1
CDR3 protein: CASSQDTRVETQYF

V gene: TRBV6-6
CDR3 protein: CASSPVQGLGNEKLFF

V gene: TRBV6-2/TRBV6-3
CDR3 protein: CASRPPGPETYEQYF

V gene: TRBV29-1
CDR3 protein: CSVDTGQSAENIQYF

V gene: TRBV18
CDR3 protein: CASSPRQGLGEQYF

V gene: TRBV6-1
CDR3 protein: CASSEIYGTTHTGELFF

V gene: TRBV20-1
CDR3 protein: CSARPMKTEAFF

V gene: TRBV20-1
CDR3 protein: CSALTSGGASSYNEQFF

V gene: TRBV29-1
CDR3 protein: CSVEDLYREDNEQFF